The T cell receptor beta chain described here comes from a study of shared clonotypes between healthy human individuals. Across the study: CD4 naive cells filled three plates per donor, CD4 memory three, CD8 naive two and CD8 memory one. Study-level results: Clonotypes that were shared across a few donors made up 4.5% to 5% of naive CD4 clonotypes.

Measured with immunoSEQ multiplex PCR; TCRdb has only the in-frame clones, and not every one. Among roughly 2,000,000 clones listed, around 93% were seen once. Naive CD8 cells, CD45RO-negative and positively selected for CCR7, excluded terminally differentiated effector memory CD45RA+ cells. Only Caucasian adults living in Nashville, Tennessee served as donors. From germline, CDR1 is SSHAT and CDR2 FNYEAQ (reference sequence). V lost 5 bases and J lost 4; bases outside the gene matches: 11. This CDR3 is built from 15 residues. Worth noting for this clone: Its antigen is unidentified.

This sequence joins TRBV7-7 and TRBJ2-7; 7 bases are a match to TRBD2. This receptor was obtained from a young man in good health. Some clones in this sample may be carry-over from other donors' samples. The sample taken for sequencing was naive CD8+ T cells from PBMCs. CDR3 in amino acids: CASSPGAGEGYEQYF. CDR3 DNA: TGTGCCAGCAGCCCCGGGGCGGGAGAGGGGTACGAGCAGTACTTC.